The entry below describes one TCR beta chain. What it binds is unknown. The data were obtained in a study of T cell responses to AZD1222 COVID-19 vaccine. Libraries were prepared by immunoSEQ multiplex PCR; TCRdb keeps only in-frame clonotypes and omits some of them. The sample lists more than 90,000 clones, approximately 89% occurring once. The CDR3 covers 15 residues. Germline trimming cut 6 bases from V and 7 bases from J; bases unmatched to any gene: 5. The V gene's germline CDR1 is LNHDA and CDR2 SQIVND (reference sequence). Findings and limits, study-wide: Two AZD1222 administrations were followed by greater Spike-specific TCR breadth and depth. In a largely white British group with more females than males, clonal diversity was possibly underestimated.

Second doses that came at about 4 or about 12 weeks were put together. Material: peripheral blood, obtained 28 days after the second AZD1222 dose. J is TRBJ2-2 and V is TRBV19; 13 bases fit TRBD2. This clonotype was sampled from an adult who received the AZD1222 COVID-19 vaccine. CDR3 in amino acids: CASSKLAGGFGELFF. CDR3 nucleotide sequence: TGTGCCAGTAGCAAACTAGCGGGAGGGTTCGGGGAGCTGTTTTTT.